The clone carrying this TCR beta chain was seen a few times. The data stem from a study of cytomegalovirus exposure and HLA in healthy donors. Whole-study context: Researchers found that approximately 77% of about 400 genotyped donors fell within the Caucasian-associated ancestry cluster.

The CDR3 sequence is 17 residues long. CDR1 is SGHAT and CDR2 is FQNNGV in the germline V gene. The junction had 7 bases not matched to a gene; V was cut back by 1 base and J by 6 bases. Use of 60 Vbeta and 13 Jbeta primers characterized the PCR. Measured with immunoSEQ multiplex PCR; TCRdb has only the in-frame clones, and not every one. The data show 200,000 or so clones, around 83% seen once. This TCR derives from a woman aged 50 to 65 in good health and CMV-seropositive. The sequenced material came from PBMCs. The J gene is TRBJ2-1, the V gene TRBV11-2, with 12 bases fitting TRBD2. This CDR3 reads CASSLGASGGAGNEQFF. CDR3 DNA: TGTGCCAGCAGCTTAGGGGCTAGCGGGGGGGCTGGCAATGAGCAGTTCTTC.